The source of this T cell receptor beta chain is a study of T cell repertoires and HLA-DP antigens. Study-wide background: CD4+ T cells were cocultured with HeLa cells expressing HLA-DP. Pre-culture CD4+ samples used about 1,100 ng DNA versus roughly 200 ng for CD137+CD4+ sorts.

The CDR3 consists of 13 residues. V was trimmed by 2 bases and J by 3 bases, leaving 8 bases between them. Germline V lookup: CDR1 SGHRS, CDR2 YFSETQ. Worth noting for this clone: The target antigen is unknown.

Repertoires were generated with immunoSEQ multiplex PCR, while TCRdb's copy carries only in-frame clones and drops some. The sample has approximately 100,000 clones, about 89% seen once; the top ten hold about 1.7%. The chain couples TRBV5-1 to TRBJ1-2; D is perhaps TRBD1 (6 bases). The sequenced material came from CD4+ T cells from PBMCs. The clonotype was recovered from a man over 45 in good health and CMV-seronegative. The CDR3, as DNA: TGCGCCAGCAGCTTAGCAGGGGACTATGGCTACACCTTC. Translated, it gives CASSLAGDYGYTF.